What follows describes a single T cell receptor beta chain. The target antigen is unknown. This record belongs to a study of long-term antiretroviral therapy in people with HIV. Study context: The oldest samples precede the 2015 immediate-ART recommendation by about a decade. Study observations and caveats: Transplant-donor-level diversity was not reached after ART, though diversity increased.

Run at survey level, the immunoSEQ assay was version v3.0. Per-sample targets for sequencing were roughly 40,000-50,000 T-cell genomes. The assay was immunoSEQ multiplex PCR, and TCRdb's table has in-frame clones only and misses some. The sample consists of some 11,000 clones, 84% of them appearing once. The ends lost 3 bases at V and 0 bases at J; junction bases unmatched: 1. Germline loops: CDR1 SGHTA, CDR2 FQGTGA. This CDR3 region has 15 residues. V is TRBV7-3 and J is TRBJ2-3, with TRBD2 identical over 9 bases. This TCR was sampled from a man in his fifties or sixties with HIV. The source was unsorted PBMCs, collected about 7 years after starting antiretroviral therapy. The CDR3 region is CASSFGTSSTDTQYF. CDR3 in DNA: TGTGCCAGCAGCTTCGGGACTAGCAGCACAGATACGCAGTATTTT.